The clone carrying this TCR beta chain was counted many times. No antigen is known for it. This sample stems from a study of T-cell reconstitution after alpha-beta-depleted transplantation in children. Overall study results and limits: Newly produced T cells mostly accounted for T-cell counts and diversity one year post-transplant. Surviving recipient T cells and intrathymic progenitors accounted for some patients' high TCRbeta diversity at day 60. By about two months after transplant, alpha-beta T cells reportedly arose from several hundred graft clones that had expanded.

Preparing the TCRbeta library involved the use of unique molecular identifiers. In TCRdb, the PCR reads were re-called with MiXCR into one record per CDR3 protein. Seen here are over 450,000 distinct CDR3 sequences, about 10% observed once, and the top ten hold 2% to 2.5%. V shed 7 bases, J shed 5 bases, and the junction held 8 bases outside the gene matches. CDR3 length: 14 residues. This sequence originates from a child aged 2 to 10 with inherited bone marrow failure, due to receive a stem cell transplant. The sequencing used PBMCs, collected before TCRalphabeta/CD19-depleted stem cell transplant. The rearrangement joins TRBV12-3 or TRBV12-4 to TRBJ2-1; 7 bases line up with TRBD2. The DNA for the CDR3 is TGTGCCAGCACGGCGGGGGACCGTCACAATGAGCAGTTCTTC. It specifies CASTAGDRHNEQFF.